The 25 T cell receptor beta chains below were found in one sample sequenced in a study of T-cell reconstitution after alpha-beta-depleted transplantation in children. A TCRbeta library incorporating unique molecular identifiers was prepared. Each CDR3 protein is one row after TCRdb ran MiXCR on the PCR reads. Seen here are 600,000 to 800,000 distinct CDR3 sequences, roughly 13% observed once, and the top ten hold 0.79%. The sample here was PBMCs, taken before TCRalphabeta/CD19-depleted stem cell transplant. The receptors were gathered from a girl under 10 years old with congenital amegakaryocytic thrombocytopenia, due to receive a stem cell transplant.

There are a few counts of this clonotype. V gene TRBV11-2 combines with J gene TRBJ2-5; D remains unclear. Germline V gene sequence: CDR1 SGHAT, CDR2 FQNNGV. Trimming shortened V by 1 base and J by 6 bases, and 6 bases separated the two germline ends. This CDR3 spans 12 amino acids. CDR3 in amino acids: CASSLGRKTQYF. CDR3 nucleotide sequence: TGTGCCAGCAGCTTAGGTCGAAAGACCCAGTACTTC.

This clonotype was detected ten times or more. The chain uses TRBV9 and TRBJ2-1, with 9 bases aligning to TRBD1. J was trimmed by 3 bases and V by 0 bases; bases with no gene match: 4. The CDR3 length is 16 residues. Germline V gives CDR1 SGDLS, CDR2 YYNGEE. The CDR3 here is CASSVVQGAYYNEQFF. For the CDR3, the DNA is TGTGCCAGCAGCGTAGTACAGGGGGCATACTACAATGAGCAGTTCTTC.

Comment on this clonotype: The junction departs from germline at one end; a sequencing error may be responsible. The chain employs TRBV29-1 and TRBJ2-1; 11 bases fit TRBD2. From germline, CDR1 is SQVTM and CDR2 ANQGSEA. The CDR3 consists of 13 residues. The CDR3 DNA reads TGCAGCGTCGGGACTAGCGGATACAATGAGCAGTCCTTC. Encoded protein: CSVGTSGYNEQSF.

This clonotype was observed many times. The genes are TRBV29-1 and TRBJ2-1; 10 nucleotides line up with TRBD2. The CDR3 is 15 residues long. J gave up 8 bases and V 4 bases, and 11 bases lay outside the gene matches. The germline CDR1 and CDR2 sequences are SQVTM and ANQGSEA. CDR3 nucleotides: TGCAGCGTTGCTAGGCGGCTAGCGGGAGTCGATGAGCAGTTCTTC. Translating it yields CSVARRLAGVDEQFF.

This chain uses TRBV7-9 with TRBJ2-3; D tentatively reads TRBD1 or TRBD2 (5 bases each). The V end lost 5 bases, the J end lost 4 bases, and 16 bases lay between the germline ends. The CDR3 is made up of 15 amino acids. Germline CDR1 and CDR2: SEHNR and FQNEAQ (reference sequence). The CDR3 spells CASSLNSGTPDTQYF. In DNA form, the CDR3 reads TGTGCCAGCAGCCTAAATTCAGGGACCCCAGATACGCAGTATTTT.

This clonotype has only a few counts. The chain has TRBV7-9 and TRBJ2-2; D is unclear. V lost 0 bases and J lost 3, with 11 bases in between. There are 16 residues in the CDR3. Germline CDR1 is SEHNR and CDR2 is FQNEAQ (reference sequence). The CDR3 region has the DNA TGTGCCAGCAGCTTAGCGCAAGGAAAACACACCGGGGAGCTGTTTTTT. As protein: CASSLAQGKHTGELFF.

This clonotype turned up a few times. The chain recombines TRBV20-1 with TRBJ2-4; TRBD2 matches at 10 bases. The V gene's germline CDR1 is DFQATT and CDR2 SNEGSKA (reference sequence). Unmatched junction bases numbered 10, after V lost 7 bases and J lost 7 bases. This CDR3 comprises 14 residues. In DNA form, the CDR3 reads TGCAGTGTTCAGACCTATAGCGGGAGGAACATTCAGTACTTC. Protein sequence: CSVQTYSGRNIQYF.

This clonotype was seen repeatedly, ten times or more. V and J are TRBV12-3 or TRBV12-4 and TRBJ2-5, with D tentatively TRBD1 (6 bases). CDR3 length: 14 amino acids. V gave up 9 bases and J gave up 5 bases, with 19 bases separating them. The CDR3 DNA is TGTGCCAGTTCTTCTCCTGGGGGCCCTGAGACCCAGTACTTC. Translating it yields CASSSPGGPETQYF.

This chain uses TRBV5-8 with TRBJ2-7; possibly TRBD1 for D (6 bases). CDR3 length equals 15 residues. V lost 1 base and J lost 6, with 17 bases in between. Germline assignment: CDR1 SGHTS and CDR2 YDEGEE. CDR3 DNA: TGTGCCAGCAGCTTGACAGGGTTTGAGGTTAGCGAGCAGTACTTC. The encoded protein is CASSLTGFEVSEQYF.

This chain joins TRBV6-1 and TRBJ2-3; D possibly corresponds to TRBD1 (6 bases). Germline assignment: CDR1 MNHNS and CDR2 SASEGT. This CDR3 contains 11 residues. Deletions cut 7 bases from V and 4 bases from J, with 6 bases between. As DNA, the CDR3 is TGTGCCAGCAACAGGGCAGATACGCAGTATTTT. Encoded protein: CASNRADTQYF.

This clonotype appeared a few times. This rearrangement joins TRBV3-1 to TRBJ2-7; 7 nucleotides match TRBD2. Unmatched junction bases numbered 6, after V lost 0 bases and J lost 10 bases. The CDR3 sequence is 13 residues long. Germline lookup yields CDR1 LGHDT and CDR2 YNNKEL (reference sequence). The CDR3 nucleotides read TGTGCCAGCAGCCAAGAGATTCTAGCGGTTCAGTACTTC. It translates to CASSQEILAVQYF.

The chain has TRBV21-1 and TRBJ2-7; the table's TRBD1 call for D was not verified on the DNA. TRBV21-1 is marked as a pseudogene. CDR3 length equals 13 residues. The CDR3 is CASSTPTTYEQYF. The CDR3 region has the DNA TGTGCCAGCAGCACGCCCACAACCTACGAGCAGTACTTC.

This clonotype was picked up many times. The chain joins TRBV20-1 to TRBJ2-1, with 10 bases aligning to TRBD2. CDR3 length equals 15 residues. Germline values: CDR1 DFQATT, CDR2 SNEGSKA (reference sequence). Trimming at V came to 6 bases and at J to 4 bases, leaving 9 bases not matched to a gene. CDR3 nucleotide sequence: TGCAGTGCGACGGCCGGGACTAGCGCATACAATGAGCAGTTCTTC. Translating it yields CSATAGTSAYNEQFF.

V is TRBV29-1 and J is TRBJ2-7; perhaps D is TRBD1 or TRBD2 (5 bases each). Germline V gene data show CDR1 as SQVTM and CDR2 as ANQGSEA. Trimming pared 5 bases from V and 2 bases from J, leaving 16 bases between. The CDR3 runs to 14 residues. DNA of the CDR3: TGCAGCGTTCTCGGGGCAGAAGCCCCCTACGAGCAGTACTTC. Translation: CSVLGAEAPYEQYF.

Many counts were recorded for this clonotype. The CDR3 DNA reads as TGTGCCAGCAGTTCTTTCGACTACGAGCAGTACTTC. Its translation is CASSSFDYEQYF. The V call is TRBV12-3 or TRBV12-4, the J call TRBJ2-7; D not resolved. The CDR3 contains 12 residues. Trimming stripped 4 bases from V and 3 bases from J, with 7 bases between.

This clonotype was seen a few times. The rearrangement joins TRBV11-1 to TRBJ2-1, with 11 bases lining up with TRBD2. Germline CDR1 reads SGHAT; CDR2 reads FQDESV (reference sequence). CDR3 length: 19 residues. The J segment lost 2 bases and the V segment lost 5 bases, leaving 14 bases of the junction unmatched. This CDR3 reads CASSPIRARTSGPYNEQFF. The CDR3 nucleotides read TGTGCCAGCAGCCCCATAAGGGCGCGGACTAGCGGGCCCTACAATGAGCAGTTCTTC.

Ten or more counts support this clonotype. The gene calls are TRBV5-1 and TRBJ2-5; no firm D call. The CDR3 contains 12 residues. Germline-derived CDR1 and CDR2 are SGHRS and YFSETQ. V was clipped by 0 bases and J by 4 bases, with 4 bases between them. The CDR3, as DNA: TGCGCCAGCAGCTTGGGAACAGAGACCCAGTACTTC. Its translation is CASSLGTETQYF.

The chain links TRBV15 to TRBJ2-7; TRBD1 or TRBD2 may be the D gene (5 bases each). The CDR3 is made up of 14 amino acids. Germline V CDR1 and CDR2: LNHNV, YYDKDF (reference sequence). V was shortened by 3 bases and J by 2 bases, with 11 bases between the two germline ends. The CDR3 is CATSRGVSPYEQYF. The CDR3 region has the DNA TGTGCCACCAGCAGGGGGGTTTCCCCCTACGAGCAGTACTTC.

This clonotype was counted between two and nine times. The chain uses TRBV12-3 or TRBV12-4 and TRBJ2-3, with TRBD2 matching over 11 bases. V dropped 5 bases and J dropped 4; count of bases not matched to a gene: 11. The CDR3 is 17 residues long. CDR3 sequence reads: CASSRDVAGGPSDTQYF. The CDR3, as DNA: TGTGCCAGCAGTCGGGACGTAGCGGGAGGGCCGTCAGATACGCAGTATTTT.

This clonotype has ten or more counts. The chain links TRBV5-1 to TRBJ2-1, with D hard to call. Looked up from germline, CDR1 is SGHRS and CDR2 is YFSETQ. Between the trimmed V and J ends, which lost 1 base and 0 bases, there was a span of 11 bases. The CDR3 is 16 residues long. The CDR3 reads CASSLLGGTSYNEQFF. CDR3 nucleotides: TGCGCCAGCAGCTTGTTGGGCGGAACCTCCTACAATGAGCAGTTCTTC.

This clonotype was seen a handful of times. The CDR3 region is CSARVVGDSSYEQYF. In nucleotides, the CDR3 is TGCAGTGCTAGAGTTGTGGGCGACAGCTCCTACGAGCAGTACTTC. The genes are TRBV20-1 and TRBJ2-7; D is perhaps TRBD1 (5 bases). This CDR3 has 15 amino acids. Trimming cost V 1 base and J 0 bases, with 13 bases left between them. Germline V lookup: CDR1 DFQATT, CDR2 SNEGSKA (reference sequence).

A few counts support this clonotype. The chain combines TRBV5-1 with TRBJ2-7, with a tentative D call TRBD2 (5 bases). The CDR3 contains 17 residues. Germline V gives CDR1 SGHRS, CDR2 YFSETQ. V was pared by 3 bases and J by 2 bases, with 21 bases between. The CDR3 spells CASSWITAVSPPYEQYF. In DNA, the CDR3 is TGCGCCAGCAGCTGGATAACAGCGGTTTCCCCCCCCTACGAGCAGTACTTC.

This clonotype was counted ten times or more. The V and J genes are TRBV7-6 and TRBJ2-6; 7 bases are a match to TRBD1. Germline loops: CDR1 SGHVS, CDR2 FNYEAQ. Trimming removed 1 base from V and 6 bases from J; junction bases left unmatched: 9. This CDR3 is 17 amino acids long. CDR3 in amino acids: CASSLGRTGREANVLTF. CDR3 DNA: TGTGCCAGCAGCTTAGGTAGGACAGGACGCGAGGCCAACGTCCTGACTTTC. The variable domain in full, completed from reference TRBV7-6 and TRBJ2-6, reads GAGVSQSPRYKVTKRGQDVALRCDPISGHVSLYWYRQALGQGPEFLTYFNYEAQQDKSGLPNDRFSAERPEGSISTLTIQRTEQRDSAMYRCASSLGRTGREANVLTFGAGSRLTVL.

Many counts were recorded for this clonotype. The V and J genes are TRBV27 and TRBJ1-1, with 11 bases identical to TRBD1. This CDR3 region has 17 residues. V lost 4 bases, J lost 3 bases, and 10 bases stayed unmatched. CDR1 is MNHEY and CDR2 is SMNVEV in the germline V gene (reference sequence). CDR3 loop: CASSYGTGGYGYTEAFF. Written as DNA, the CDR3 is TGTGCCAGCAGTTATGGGACAGGGGGTTACGGGTACACTGAAGCTTTCTTT.

This clonotype showed up many times. The rearrangement links TRBV29-1 to TRBJ2-3, with D possibly being TRBD1 (5 bases). Per the germline V gene, CDR1 is SQVTM and CDR2 is ANQGSEA. The germline V and J ends were trimmed by 5 bases and 9 bases, with 12 bases remaining between them. The CDR3 covers 11 residues. CDR3 loop: CSVLQGTTQYF. CDR3 bases: TGCAGCGTTCTCCAGGGAACAACGCAGTATTTT.